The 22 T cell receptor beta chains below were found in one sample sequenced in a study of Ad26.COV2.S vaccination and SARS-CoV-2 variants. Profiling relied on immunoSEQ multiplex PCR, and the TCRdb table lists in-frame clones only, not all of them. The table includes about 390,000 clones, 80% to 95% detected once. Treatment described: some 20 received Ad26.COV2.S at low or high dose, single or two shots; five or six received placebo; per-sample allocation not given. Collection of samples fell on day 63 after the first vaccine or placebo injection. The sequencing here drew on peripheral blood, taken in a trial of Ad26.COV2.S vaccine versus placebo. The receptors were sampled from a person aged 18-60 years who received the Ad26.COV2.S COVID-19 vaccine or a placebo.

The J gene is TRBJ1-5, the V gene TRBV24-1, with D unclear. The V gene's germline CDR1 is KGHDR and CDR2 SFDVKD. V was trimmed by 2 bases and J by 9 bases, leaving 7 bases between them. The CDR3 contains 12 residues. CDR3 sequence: CATSDSRGPQHF. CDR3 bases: TGTGCCACCAGTGATTCTCGGGGGCCCCAGCATTTT.

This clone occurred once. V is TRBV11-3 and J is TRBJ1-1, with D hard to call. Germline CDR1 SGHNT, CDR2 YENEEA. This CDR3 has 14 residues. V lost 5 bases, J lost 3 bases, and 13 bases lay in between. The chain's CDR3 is CASSPHYRDTEAFF. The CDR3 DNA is TGTGCCAGCAGCCCGCACTATCGGGACACTGAAGCTTTCTTT. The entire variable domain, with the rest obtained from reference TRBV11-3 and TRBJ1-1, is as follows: EAGVVQSPRYKIIEKKQPVAFWCNPISGHNTLYWYLQNLGQGPELLIRYENEEAVDDSQLPKDRFSAERLKGVDSTLKIQPAELGDSAVYLCASSPHYRDTEAFFGQGTRLTVV.

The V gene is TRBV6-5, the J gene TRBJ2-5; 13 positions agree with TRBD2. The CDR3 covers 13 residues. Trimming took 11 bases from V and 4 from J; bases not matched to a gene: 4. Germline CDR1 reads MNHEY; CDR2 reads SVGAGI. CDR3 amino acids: CAGTSGVRETQYF. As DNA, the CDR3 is TGTGCCGGGACTAGCGGGGTGAGAGAGACCCAGTACTTC.

The CDR3 DNA follows: TGTGCCAGCAGCGTAGAGGGCCCCCGGGGTTGGGGGTCCTACAATGAGCAGTTCTTC. As protein: CASSVEGPRGWGSYNEQFF. V is TRBV9 and J is TRBJ2-1, with D perhaps matching TRBD1 or TRBD2 (5 bases each). Germline CDR1 is SGDLS and CDR2 is YYNGEE. CDR3 length: 19 residues. V was trimmed by 0 bases and J by 1 base, leaving 20 bases between them.

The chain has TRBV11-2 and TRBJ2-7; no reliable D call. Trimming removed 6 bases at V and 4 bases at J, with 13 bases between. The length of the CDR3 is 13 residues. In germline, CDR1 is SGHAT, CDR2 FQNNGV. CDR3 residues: CASRIPASYEQYF. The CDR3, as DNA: TGTGCCAGCAGGATCCCCGCATCATACGAGCAGTACTTC.

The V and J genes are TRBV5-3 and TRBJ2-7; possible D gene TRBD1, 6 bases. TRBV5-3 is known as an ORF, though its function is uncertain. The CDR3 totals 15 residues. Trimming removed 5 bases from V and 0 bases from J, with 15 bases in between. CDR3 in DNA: TGTGCCAGAAGACCCTTGAGGGGGACCTCCTACGAGCAGTACTTC. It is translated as CARRPLRGTSYEQYF.

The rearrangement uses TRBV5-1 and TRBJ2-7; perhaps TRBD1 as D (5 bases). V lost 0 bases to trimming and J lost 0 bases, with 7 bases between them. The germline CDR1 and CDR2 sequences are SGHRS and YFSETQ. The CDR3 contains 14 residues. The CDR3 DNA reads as TGCGCCAGCAGCTTGGTTGACAGCTCCTACGAGCAGTACTTC. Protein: CASSLVDSSYEQYF.

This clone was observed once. DNA of the CDR3: TGTGCCAGCAGCCCCCCAGGGACAGGGACTCTATCGGGTGGCTACACCTTC. Protein: CASSPPGTGTLSGGYTF. The V gene is TRBV5-6, the J gene TRBJ1-2; 9 nucleotides agree with TRBD1. Germline V gene lookup returns CDR1 SGHDT and CDR2 YYEEEE. This CDR3 region has 17 residues. V lost 4 bases to trimming and J lost 7 bases; unmatched junction nucleotides: 17.

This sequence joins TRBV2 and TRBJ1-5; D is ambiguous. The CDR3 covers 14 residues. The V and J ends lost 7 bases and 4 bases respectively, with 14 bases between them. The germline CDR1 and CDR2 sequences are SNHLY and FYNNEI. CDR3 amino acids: CASNAAVLNQPQHF. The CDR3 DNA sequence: TGTGCCAGCAATGCGGCAGTTCTTAATCAGCCCCAGCATTTT.

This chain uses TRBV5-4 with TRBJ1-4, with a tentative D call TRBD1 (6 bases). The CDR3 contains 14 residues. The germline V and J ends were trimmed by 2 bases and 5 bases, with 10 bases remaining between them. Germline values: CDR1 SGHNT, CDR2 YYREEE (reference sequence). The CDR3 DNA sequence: TGTGCCAGCAGCTTAGGGACAAGAAATGAAAAACTGTTTTTT. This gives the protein CASSLGTRNEKLFF.

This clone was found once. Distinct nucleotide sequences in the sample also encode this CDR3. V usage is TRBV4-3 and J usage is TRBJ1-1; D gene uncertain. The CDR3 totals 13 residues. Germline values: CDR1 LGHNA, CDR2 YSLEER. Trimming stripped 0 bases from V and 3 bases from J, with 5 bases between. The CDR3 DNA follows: TGCGCCAGCAGCCAAGATCGGTACACTGAAGCTTTCTTT. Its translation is CASSQDRYTEAFF.

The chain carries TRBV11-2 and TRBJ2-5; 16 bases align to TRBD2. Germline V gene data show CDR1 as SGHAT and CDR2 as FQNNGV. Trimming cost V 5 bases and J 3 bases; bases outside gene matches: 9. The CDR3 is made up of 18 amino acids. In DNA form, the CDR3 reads TGTGCCAGCAGCCGCCCGGGACTAGCGGGGGGGAAGAAAGAGACCCAGTACTTC. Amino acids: CASSRPGLAGGKKETQYF.

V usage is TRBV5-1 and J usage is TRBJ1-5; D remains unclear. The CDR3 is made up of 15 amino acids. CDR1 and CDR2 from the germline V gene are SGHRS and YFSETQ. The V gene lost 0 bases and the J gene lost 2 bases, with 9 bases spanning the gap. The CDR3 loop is CASSLEGGGNQPQHF. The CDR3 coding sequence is TGCGCCAGCAGCTTGGAAGGCGGCGGCAATCAGCCCCAGCATTTT.

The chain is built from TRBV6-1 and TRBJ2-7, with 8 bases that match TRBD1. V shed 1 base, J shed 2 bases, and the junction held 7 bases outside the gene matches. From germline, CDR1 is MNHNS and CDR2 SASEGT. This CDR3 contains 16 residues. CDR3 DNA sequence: TGTGCCAGCAGTGAAGTAGTGCGGACAGGGCCCTACGAGCAGTACTTC. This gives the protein CASSEVVRTGPYEQYF.

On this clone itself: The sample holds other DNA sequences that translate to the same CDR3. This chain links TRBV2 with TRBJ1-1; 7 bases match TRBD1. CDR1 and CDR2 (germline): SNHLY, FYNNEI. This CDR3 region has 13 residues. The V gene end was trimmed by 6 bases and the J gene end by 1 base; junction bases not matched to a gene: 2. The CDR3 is CASRGQRNTEAFF. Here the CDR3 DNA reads TGTGCCAGCAGGGGACAGAGGAACACTGAAGCTTTCTTT.

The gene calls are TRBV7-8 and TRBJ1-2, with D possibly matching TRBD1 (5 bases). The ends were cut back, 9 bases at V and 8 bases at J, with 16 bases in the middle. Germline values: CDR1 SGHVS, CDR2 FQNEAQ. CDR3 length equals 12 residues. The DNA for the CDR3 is TGTGCCAGTGGGCAGGGAGTTGAGGGCTACACCTTC. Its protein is CASGQGVEGYTF.

In DNA, the CDR3 is TGTGCCAGCAGCCAAGGGGCCATCCATGGCTACACCTTC. Encoded protein: CASSQGAIHGYTF. The chain links TRBV3-1 (or the pseudogene TRBV3-2) to TRBJ1-2; no firm D call. V was clipped by 1 base and J by 6 bases, with 9 bases between them. The CDR3 loop spans 13 amino acids. CDR1 and CDR2 (germline): LGHDT, YNNKEL (reference sequence).

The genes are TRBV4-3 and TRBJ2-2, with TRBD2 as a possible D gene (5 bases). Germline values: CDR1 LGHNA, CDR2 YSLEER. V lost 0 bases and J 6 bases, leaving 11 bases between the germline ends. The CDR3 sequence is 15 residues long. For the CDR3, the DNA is TGCGCCAGCAGCCAAGATCTAGGGAGCCCCGGGGAGCTGTTTTTT. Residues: CASSQDLGSPGELFF.

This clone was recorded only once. The CDR3 nucleotides read TGTGCCAGTAAACAGGGGAATGAAAAACTGTTTTTT. It translates to CASKQGNEKLFF. This sequence joins TRBV19 and TRBJ1-4; 7 bases fit TRBD1. This CDR3 spans 12 amino acids. Per the germline V gene, CDR1 is LNHDA and CDR2 is SQIVND (reference sequence). Losses at the gene ends were 7 bases for V and 5 bases for J; bases not matched to a gene: 1.

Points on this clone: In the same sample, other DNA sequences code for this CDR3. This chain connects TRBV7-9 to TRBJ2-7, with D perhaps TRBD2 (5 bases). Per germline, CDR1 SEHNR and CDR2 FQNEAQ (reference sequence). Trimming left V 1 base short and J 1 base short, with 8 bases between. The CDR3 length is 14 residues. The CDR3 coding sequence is TGTGCCAGCAGCTTAGGGACTGGATCCTACGAGCAGTACTTC. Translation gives CASSLGTGSYEQYF.

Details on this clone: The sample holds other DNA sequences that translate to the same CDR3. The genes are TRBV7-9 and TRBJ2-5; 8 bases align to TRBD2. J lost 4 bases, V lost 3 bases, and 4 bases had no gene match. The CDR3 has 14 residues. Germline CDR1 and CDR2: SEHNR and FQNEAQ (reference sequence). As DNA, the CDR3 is TGTGCCAGCAGCTTGGCGGGGGGCCGAGAGACCCAGTACTTC. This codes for CASSLAGGRETQYF.

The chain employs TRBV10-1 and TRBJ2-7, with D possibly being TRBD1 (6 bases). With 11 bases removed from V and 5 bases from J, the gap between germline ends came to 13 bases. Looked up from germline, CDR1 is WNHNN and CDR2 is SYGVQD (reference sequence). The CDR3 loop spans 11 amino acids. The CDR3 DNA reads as TGCGCCGCAGGGGTTGGCGACGAGCAGTACTTC. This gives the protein CAAGVGDEQYF.